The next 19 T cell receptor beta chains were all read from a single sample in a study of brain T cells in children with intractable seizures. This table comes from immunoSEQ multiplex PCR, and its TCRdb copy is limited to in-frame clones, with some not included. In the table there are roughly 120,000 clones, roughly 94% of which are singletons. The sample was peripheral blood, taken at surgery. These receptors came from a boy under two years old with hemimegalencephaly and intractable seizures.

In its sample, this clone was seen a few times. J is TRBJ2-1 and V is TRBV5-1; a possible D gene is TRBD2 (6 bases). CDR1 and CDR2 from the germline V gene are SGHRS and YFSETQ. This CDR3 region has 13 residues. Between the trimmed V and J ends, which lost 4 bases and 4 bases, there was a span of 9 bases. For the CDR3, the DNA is TGCGCCAGCAGCGAGGACTATTACAATGAGCAGTTCTTC. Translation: CASSEDYYNEQFF. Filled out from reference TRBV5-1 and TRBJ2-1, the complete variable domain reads KAGVTQTPRYLIKTRGQQVTLSCSPISGHRSVSWYQQTPGQGLQFLFEYFSETQRNKGNFPGRFSGRQFSNSRSEMNVSTLELGDSALYLCASSEDYYNEQFFGPGTRLTVL.

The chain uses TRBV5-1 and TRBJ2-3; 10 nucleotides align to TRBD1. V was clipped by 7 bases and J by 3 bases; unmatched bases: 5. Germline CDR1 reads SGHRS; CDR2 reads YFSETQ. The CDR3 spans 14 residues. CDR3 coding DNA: TGCGCCAGCGGCCCGGGACAGGGGACAGATACGCAGTATTTT. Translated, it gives CASGPGQGTDTQYF.

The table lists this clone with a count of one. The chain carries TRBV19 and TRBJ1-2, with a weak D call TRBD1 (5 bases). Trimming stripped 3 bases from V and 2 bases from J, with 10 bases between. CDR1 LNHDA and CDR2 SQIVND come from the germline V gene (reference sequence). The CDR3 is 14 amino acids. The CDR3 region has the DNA TGTGCCAGTAGTATTGACAGTAACAACTATGGCTACACCTTC. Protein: CASSIDSNNYGYTF.

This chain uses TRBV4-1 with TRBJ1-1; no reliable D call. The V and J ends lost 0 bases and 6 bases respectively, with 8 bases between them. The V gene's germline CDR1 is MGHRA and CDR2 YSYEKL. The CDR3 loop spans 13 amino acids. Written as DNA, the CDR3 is TGCGCCAGCAGCCAAGATGGAGGAGCTGAAGCTTTCTTT. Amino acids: CASSQDGGAEAFF.

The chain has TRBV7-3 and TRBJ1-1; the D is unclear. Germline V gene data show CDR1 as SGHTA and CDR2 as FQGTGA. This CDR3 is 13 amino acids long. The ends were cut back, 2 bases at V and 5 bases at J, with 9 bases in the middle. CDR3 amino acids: CASSLQRGTEAFF. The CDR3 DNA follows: TGTGCCAGCAGCTTACAGCGGGGAACTGAAGCTTTCTTT.

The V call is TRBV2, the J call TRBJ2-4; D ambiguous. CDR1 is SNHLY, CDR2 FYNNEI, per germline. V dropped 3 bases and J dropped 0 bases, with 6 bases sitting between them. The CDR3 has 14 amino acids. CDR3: CASSEKVAKNIQYF. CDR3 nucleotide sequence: TGTGCCAGCAGTGAGAAAGTAGCCAAAAACATTCAGTACTTC.

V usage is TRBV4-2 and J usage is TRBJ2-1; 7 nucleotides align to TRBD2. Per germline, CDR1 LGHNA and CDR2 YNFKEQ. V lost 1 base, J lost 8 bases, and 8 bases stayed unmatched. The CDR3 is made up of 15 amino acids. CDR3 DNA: TGTGCCAGCAGCCAAGGCAGGACTAGTGGCCATGAGCAGTTCTTC. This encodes CASSQGRTSGHEQFF.

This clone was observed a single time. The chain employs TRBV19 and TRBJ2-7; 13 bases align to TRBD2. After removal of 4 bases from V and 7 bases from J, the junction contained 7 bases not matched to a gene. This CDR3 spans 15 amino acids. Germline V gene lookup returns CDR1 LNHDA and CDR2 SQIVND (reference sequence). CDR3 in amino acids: CASSTGLAGVWEQYF. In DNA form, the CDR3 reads TGTGCCAGTAGTACAGGACTAGCGGGAGTTTGGGAGCAGTACTTC.

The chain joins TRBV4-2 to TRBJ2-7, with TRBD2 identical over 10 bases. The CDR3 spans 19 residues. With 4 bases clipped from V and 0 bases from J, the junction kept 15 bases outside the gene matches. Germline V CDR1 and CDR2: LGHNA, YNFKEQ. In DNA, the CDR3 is TGTGCCAGCAGCCGCCTAGGGGCTAGCGGGAGTCCGAGCTCCTACGAGCAGTACTTC. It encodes CASSRLGASGSPSSYEQYF.

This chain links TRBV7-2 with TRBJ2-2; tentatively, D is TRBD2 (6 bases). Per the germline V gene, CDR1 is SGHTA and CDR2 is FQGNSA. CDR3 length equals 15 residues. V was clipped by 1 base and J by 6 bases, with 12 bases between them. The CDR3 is CASSLVLGGAGELFF. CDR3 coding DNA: TGTGCCAGCAGCTTAGTACTAGGAGGGGCCGGGGAGCTGTTTTTT. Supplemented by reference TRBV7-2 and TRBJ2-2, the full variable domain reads GAGVSQSPSNKVTEKGKDVELRCDPISGHTALYWYRQSLGQGLEFLIYFQGNSAPDKSGLPSDRFSAERTGGSVSTLTIQRTQQEDSAVYLCASSLVLGGAGELFFGEGSRLTVL.

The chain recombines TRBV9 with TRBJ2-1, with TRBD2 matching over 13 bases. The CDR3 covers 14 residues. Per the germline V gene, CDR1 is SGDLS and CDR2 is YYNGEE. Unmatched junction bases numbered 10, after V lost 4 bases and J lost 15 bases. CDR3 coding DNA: TGTGCCAGCAGCATTGGACTAGCGGGAGATTTCCCGTTCTTC. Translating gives CASSIGLAGDFPFF.

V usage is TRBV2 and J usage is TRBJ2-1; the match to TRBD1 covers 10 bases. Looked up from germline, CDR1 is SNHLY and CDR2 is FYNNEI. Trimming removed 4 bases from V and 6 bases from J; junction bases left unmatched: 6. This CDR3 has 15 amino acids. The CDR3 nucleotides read TGTGCCAGCAGTGGACAGGGGGCGATTGCCAATGAGCAGTTCTTC. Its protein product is CASSGQGAIANEQFF. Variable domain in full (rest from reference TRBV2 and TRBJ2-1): EPEVTQTPSHQVTQMGQEVILRCVPISNHLYFYWYRQILGQKVEFLVSFYNNEISEKSEIFDDQFSVERPDGSNFTLKIRSTKLEDSAMYFCASSGQGAIANEQFFGPGTRLTVL.

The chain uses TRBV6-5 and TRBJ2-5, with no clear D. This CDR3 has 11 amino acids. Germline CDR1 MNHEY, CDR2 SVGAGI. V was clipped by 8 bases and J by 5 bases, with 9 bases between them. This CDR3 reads CASGHRETQYF. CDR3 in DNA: TGTGCCAGCGGCCACCGGGAGACCCAGTACTTC.

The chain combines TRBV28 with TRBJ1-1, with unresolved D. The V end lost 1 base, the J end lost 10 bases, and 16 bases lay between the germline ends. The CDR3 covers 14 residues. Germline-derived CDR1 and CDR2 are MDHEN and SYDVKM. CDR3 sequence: CASSLFRVLAAAFF. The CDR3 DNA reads TGTGCCAGCAGTTTATTCCGGGTCTTGGCTGCAGCTTTCTTT.

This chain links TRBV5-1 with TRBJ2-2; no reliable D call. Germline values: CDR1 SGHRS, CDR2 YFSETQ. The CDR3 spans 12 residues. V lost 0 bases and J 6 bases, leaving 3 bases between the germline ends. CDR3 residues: CASSLVPGELFF. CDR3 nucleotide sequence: TGCGCCAGCAGCTTGGTCCCCGGGGAGCTGTTTTTT.

CDR3: CASSPGKYEQYF. The DNA of the CDR3 is TGTGCCAGTAGTCCAGGGAAATACGAGCAGTACTTC. V and J are TRBV19 and TRBJ2-7; possible D gene TRBD1, 5 bases. This CDR3 has 12 amino acids. Germline V gene lookup returns CDR1 LNHDA and CDR2 SQIVND (reference sequence). V gave up 5 bases and J gave up 4 bases, with 9 bases separating them.

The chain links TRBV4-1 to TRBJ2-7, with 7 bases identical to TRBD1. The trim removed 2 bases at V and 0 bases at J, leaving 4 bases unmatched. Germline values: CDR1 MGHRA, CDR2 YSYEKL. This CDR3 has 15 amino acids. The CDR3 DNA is TGCGCCAGCAGCCAAAGTGGACAGGTCTCCTACGAGCAGTACTTC. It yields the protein CASSQSGQVSYEQYF.

DNA of the CDR3: TGTGCCAGCAGGCCACAGGGGGCATCACCCCTCCACTTT. Its translation: CASRPQGASPLHF. The chain joins TRBV27 to TRBJ1-6; 9 nucleotides line up with TRBD1. The germline V gene has CDR1 MNHEY and CDR2 SMNVEV (reference sequence). With V trimmed by 6 bases and J by 10 bases, 4 bases remained unmatched. This CDR3 is built from 13 residues.

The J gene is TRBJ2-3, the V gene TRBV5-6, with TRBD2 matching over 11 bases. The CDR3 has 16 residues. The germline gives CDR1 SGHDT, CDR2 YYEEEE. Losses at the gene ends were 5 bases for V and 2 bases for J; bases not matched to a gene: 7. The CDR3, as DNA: TGTGCCAGCAGATTCCTAGCGGGGGGAACCACAGATACGCAGTATTTT. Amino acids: CASRFLAGGTTDTQYF.